The 16 T cell receptor beta chains presented below share a single source sample, sequenced in a study of graft-versus-host responses after intestinal transplantation. This table comes from immunoSEQ multiplex PCR, and its TCRdb copy is limited to in-frame clones, with some not included. The sample has 25,000 or so clones, 90% seen once; the top ten hold just under 2%. This specimen was PBMCs, taken just under 40 days after intestinal transplant. The source is a human patient who received an intestinal transplant, so some T cells may come from the graft donor.

Here the CDR3 reads CASAMDRDTDTQYF. As DNA, the CDR3 is TGTGCCAGCGCGATGGACAGGGACACAGATACGCAGTATTTT. The V gene is TRBV6-4, the J gene TRBJ2-3, with 8 bases identical to TRBD1. V trimming: 8 bases; J trimming: 2 bases; junction bases outside the gene matches: 6. The length of the CDR3 is 14 residues. Germline V lookup: CDR1 MRHNA, CDR2 SNTAGT.

J is TRBJ2-7 and V is TRBV6-5; 8 bases are a match to TRBD1. The CDR3 has 15 residues. Germline trimming cut 3 bases from V and 5 bases from J; bases unmatched to any gene: 9. CDR1 is MNHEY and CDR2 is SVGAGI in the germline V gene. The DNA for the CDR3 is TGTGCCAGCAGTTATGCCCTGGGACAGGTGGACGAGCAGTACTTC. Translation gives CASSYALGQVDEQYF.

The chain is built from TRBV4-3 and TRBJ2-7; TRBD1 matches at 7 bases. Germline CDR1 is LGHNA and CDR2 is YSLEER. J gave up 2 bases and V 0 bases, and 4 bases lay outside the gene matches. The CDR3 contains 15 residues. CDR3 residues: CASSQDPGTAYEQYF. CDR3 DNA: TGCGCCAGCAGCCAAGATCCCGGGACAGCCTACGAGCAGTACTTC.

The V and J genes are TRBV9 and TRBJ2-3; D possibly corresponds to TRBD2 (6 bases). From germline, CDR1 is SGDLS and CDR2 YYNGEE. This CDR3 is built from 14 residues. V was clipped by 0 bases and J by 5 bases, with 10 bases between them. The CDR3 DNA follows: TGTGCCAGCAGCGTAGCGGGAGCGGGAGATACGCAGTATTTT. Translated, it gives CASSVAGAGDTQYF.

J is TRBJ2-7 and V is TRBV13; 9 bases are shared with TRBD2. The CDR3 spans 14 residues. The V segment lost 7 bases and the J segment 5 bases; nucleotides outside the gene matches: 9. Germline V gives CDR1 PRHDT, CDR2 FYEKMQ (reference sequence). CDR3 protein: CASMWGSGSHEQYF. The CDR3 nucleotides read TGTGCCAGCATGTGGGGTAGCGGGAGCCACGAGCAGTACTTC.

The chain carries TRBV2 and TRBJ2-7; TRBD1 or TRBD2 may be the D gene (6 bases each). Germline assignment: CDR1 SNHLY and CDR2 FYNNEI. This CDR3 has 15 amino acids. V was clipped by 3 bases and J by 3 bases, with 15 bases between them. The CDR3 here is CASSEPLAGHYEQYF. The CDR3 DNA sequence: TGTGCCAGCAGTGAGCCCTTGGCGGGACACTACGAGCAGTACTTC.

V usage is TRBV6-5 and J usage is TRBJ1-6; D remains ambiguous. The V end was cut by 2 bases, the J end by 11 bases, with 7 bases between. Germline CDR1 is MNHEY and CDR2 is SVGAGI. CDR3 length: 12 amino acids. CDR3 residues: CASSYGDTPLHF. CDR3 DNA sequence: TGTGCCAGCAGTTACGGTGATACACCCCTCCACTTT.

This clone was observed a handful of times. This sequence joins TRBV19 and TRBJ2-4; 11 bases agree with TRBD2. Germline-derived CDR1 and CDR2 are LNHDA and SQIVND (reference sequence). The CDR3 is 19 residues long. The ends lost 5 bases at V and 0 bases at J; junction bases unmatched: 12. CDR3 residues: CASSPLTSGERLAKNIQYF. CDR3 nucleotide sequence: TGTGCCAGTAGTCCCCTGACTAGCGGGGAGAGACTAGCCAAAAACATTCAGTACTTC.

The chain employs TRBV28 and TRBJ2-7, with 11 bases identical to TRBD2. Germline trimming cut 5 bases from V and 2 bases from J; bases unmatched to any gene: 5. This CDR3 is built from 15 residues. Germline values: CDR1 MDHEN, CDR2 SYDVKM. This CDR3 reads CASSPGLAVPYEQYF. Here the CDR3 DNA reads TGTGCCAGCAGTCCGGGACTAGCGGTCCCCTACGAGCAGTACTTC. Full variable domain (rest looked up from reference TRBV28 and TRBJ2-7): DVKVTQSSRYLVKRTGEKVFLECVQDMDHENMFWYRQDPGLGLRLIYFSYDVKMKEKGDIPEGYSVSREKKERFSLILESASTNQTSMYLCASSPGLAVPYEQYFGPGTRLTVT.

A single count supports this clone. The V gene is TRBV28, the J gene TRBJ2-1; TRBD1 agrees at 10 bases. The germline CDR1 and CDR2 sequences are MDHEN and SYDVKM. Losses at the gene ends were 5 bases for V and 8 bases for J; bases not matched to a gene: 12. CDR3 length equals 16 residues. CDR3 sequence reads: CASSPPFDRGQDEQFF. The CDR3 DNA follows: TGTGCCAGCAGTCCGCCTTTCGACAGGGGGCAAGATGAGCAGTTCTTC.

The chain uses TRBV28 and TRBJ2-1, with 14 bases identical to TRBD2. CDR1 MDHEN and CDR2 SYDVKM come from the germline V gene. The V and J ends lost 8 bases and 6 bases, in that order; junction bases with no gene match: 3. This CDR3 region has 14 residues. The DNA for the CDR3 is TGTGCCAGCGGGACTAGCGGGAGTGGCAATGAGCAGTTCTTC. Residues: CASGTSGSGNEQFF.

The chain combines TRBV19 with TRBJ1-4; TRBD1 agrees at 9 bases. The CDR3 covers 15 residues. The trim removed 5 bases at V and 4 bases at J, leaving 5 bases unmatched. Germline V gene sequence: CDR1 LNHDA, CDR2 SQIVND (reference sequence). The CDR3 nucleotides read TGTGCCAGTAGTCGTCCGGGACAGGGTAATGAAAAACTGTTTTTT. Protein sequence: CASSRPGQGNEKLFF.

The chain employs TRBV29-1 and TRBJ1-3, with 7 bases that match TRBD1. The ends lost 5 bases at V and 2 bases at J; junction bases unmatched: 9. Per germline, CDR1 SQVTM and CDR2 ANQGSEA. CDR3 length: 15 residues. CDR3 nucleotides: TGCAGCGTTCTGACAGGGACGGATCCTGGAAACACCATATATTTT. The encoded protein is CSVLTGTDPGNTIYF.

The chain is built from TRBV5-1 and TRBJ2-5; 7 positions agree with TRBD2. Germline CDR1 SGHRS, CDR2 YFSETQ. The CDR3 has 16 residues. The junction had 9 bases not matched to a gene; V was cut back by 3 bases and J by 1 base. The CDR3: CASSSEPLAAQETQYF. The CDR3, as DNA: TGCGCCAGCAGCTCAGAGCCCCTAGCGGCCCAAGAGACCCAGTACTTC.

V and J are TRBV2 and TRBJ2-7; D perhaps matches TRBD1 (6 bases). Looked up from germline, CDR1 is SNHLY and CDR2 is FYNNEI. The CDR3 has 14 residues. The V gene lost 5 bases and the J gene lost 1 base, with 12 bases spanning the gap. In DNA form, the CDR3 reads TGTGCCAGCAGTCCCTGGACAGATTCCTACGAGCAGTACTTC. Its protein is CASSPWTDSYEQYF.

CDR3 sequence reads: CASSLLAGETQYF. CDR3 sequence (DNA): TGCGCCAGCAGCTTACTAGCGGGAGAGACCCAGTACTTC. The genes are TRBV5-1 and TRBJ2-5, with 9 bases fitting TRBD2. In germline, CDR1 is SGHRS, CDR2 YFSETQ. The CDR3 runs 13 residues. V shed 2 bases, J shed 4 bases, and the junction held 0 bases outside the gene matches. Full variable domain (rest looked up from reference TRBV5-1 and TRBJ2-5): KAGVTQTPRYLIKTRGQQVTLSCSPISGHRSVSWYQQTPGQGLQFLFEYFSETQRNKGNFPGRFSGRQFSNSRSEMNVSTLELGDSALYLCASSLLAGETQYFGPGTRLLVL.